Listed below are T cell receptor beta chains from one sample, sequenced in a study of CD8+ T cells in alopecia areata. The table came from immunoSEQ multiplex PCR; TCRdb's copy has only in-frame clones and leaves some out. The data hold under 70,000 clones, with around 97% observed a single time. This material consisted of CD8+ T cells sorted from blood, taken at week 0. Receptor source: a human donor with alopecia areata. The CDR3 runs from the conserved cysteine through the conserved F or W. D genes are given only for firm matches. For some rows the clone size is stated as once, few or many, or as a class when expanded; others skip it.

cdr3_aa,cdr3_nt,j_call,d_call,clone_size,v_call
CASSMRGAYNEQFF,TGTGCCAGTAGTATGCGGGGGGCCTACAATGAGCAGTTCTTC,TRBJ2-1,TRBD2,-,TRBV19
CASSQDQGGAKNIQYF,TGCGCCAGCAGCCAAGATCAGGGGGGAGCCAAAAACATTCAGTACTTC,TRBJ2-4,-,-,TRBV4-3
CASSLQGNNEKLFF,TGTGCCAGCAGCCTACAGGGAAATAATGAAAAACTGTTTTTT,TRBJ1-4,-,-,TRBV7-9
CASSERDQNYGYTF,TGTGCCAGCAGTGAAAGGGACCAAAACTATGGCTACACCTTC,TRBJ1-2,-,-,TRBV6-1
CASSAAGTGAIRAFF,TGTGCCAGCAGCGCTGCCGGGACAGGGGCCATCAGGGCTTTCTTT,TRBJ1-1,TRBD1,-,TRBV7-8
CASSSGDEQYF,TGTGCCAGCAGTTCGGGGGACGAGCAGTACTTC,TRBJ2-7,-,-,TRBV13
CASSPGTGGGTDTQYF,TGTGCCAGCAGCCCCGGGACAGGGGGCGGCACAGATACGCAGTATTTT,TRBJ2-3,TRBD1,-,TRBV9
CASSLSGVQETQYF,TGTGCCAGCAGCCTGAGCGGGGTCCAAGAGACCCAGTACTTC,TRBJ2-5,TRBD2,-,TRBV7-9
CASSLEGTGGEETQYF,TGTGCCAGCAGCCTCGAAGGAACGGGGGGTGAAGAGACCCAGTACTTC,TRBJ2-5,TRBD2,-,TRBV13
CASSDGTRGEQFF,TGTGCCAGCAGTGACGGCACACGGGGTGAGCAGTTCTTC,TRBJ2-1,-,-,TRBV2
CAWRDWQGEQFF,TGTGCCTGGAGAGACTGGCAGGGTGAGCAGTTCTTC,TRBJ2-1,-,-,TRBV30
CSVERRNSYNEQFF,TGCAGCGTTGAACGGCGCAACTCCTACAATGAGCAGTTCTTC,TRBJ2-1,-,-,TRBV29-1
CASSPNLAGGPETQYF,TGTGCCAGCAGCCCCAATCTAGCGGGGGGCCCGGAGACCCAGTACTTC,TRBJ2-5,TRBD2,-,TRBV7-2
CASSQPWEDEQFF,TGTGCCAGCAGTCAGCCATGGGAGGATGAGCAGTTCTTC,TRBJ2-1,-,-,TRBV25-1
CASSQEARLQETQYF,TGCGCCAGCAGCCAAGAGGCTCGACTCCAAGAGACCCAGTACTTC,TRBJ2-5,-,-,TRBV4-1
CASSLSSGALNTEAFF,TGTGCCAGCAGTTTATCGAGTGGGGCTCTGAACACTGAAGCTTTCTTT,TRBJ1-1,-,-,TRBV27
CASSEEQGGAEAFF,TGTGCCAGCAGTGAGGAACAGGGCGGCGCTGAAGCTTTCTTT,TRBJ1-1,-,-,TRBV2
CASSSGTGGYEQYF,TGTGCCAGCAGTTCCGGGACAGGGGGATATGAGCAGTACTTC,TRBJ2-7,TRBD1,-,TRBV27
CASSPAGGTYEQYF,TGTGCCAGCTCCCCCGCGGGGGGAACATACGAGCAGTACTTC,TRBJ2-7,TRBD2,-,TRBV18
CAWSPSGPYEQYF,TGTGCCTGGAGTCCTAGCGGTCCCTACGAGCAGTACTTC,TRBJ2-7,TRBD2,-,TRBV30
CSVLTTGYNEQFF,TGCAGCGTTCTAACGACAGGGTACAATGAGCAGTTCTTC,TRBJ2-1,TRBD1,once,TRBV29-1
CASKSYTF,TGTGCCAGCAAGAGCTACACCTTC,TRBJ1-2,-,once,TRBV6-1
CASSSPRGLALEQFF,TGTGCCAGCAGCAGCCCCAGGGGGCTGGCACTTGAGCAGTTCTTC,TRBJ2-1,TRBD1,-,TRBV5-6
CASSYLGGPHEQYF,TGTGCCAGCAGCTATCTTGGGGGGCCCCACGAGCAGTACTTC,TRBJ2-7,-,-,TRBV7-2
CASSQDHGGGAGGELFF,TGTGCCAGCAGCCAAGATCATGGCGGGGGGGCCGGCGGGGAGCTGTTTTTT,TRBJ2-2,TRBD2,-,TRBV4-2
CASSPGMADTQYF,TGTGCCAGCAGCCCGGGGATGGCAGATACGCAGTATTTT,TRBJ2-3,-,-,TRBV7-9
CASTQGLAANTEAFF,TGTGCCAGTACCCAGGGTCTTGCCGCGAACACTGAAGCTTTCTTT,TRBJ1-1,-,-,TRBV19
CASSQEIAGGPVDTQYF,TGCGCCAGCAGCCAAGAGATAGCGGGGGGGCCGGTGGATACGCAGTATTTT,TRBJ2-3,TRBD2,-,TRBV4-3
CASSTRTEAYEQYF,TGTGCCAGCAGCACCCGGACCGAAGCCTACGAGCAGTACTTC,TRBJ2-7,-,-,TRBV13
CSGSGGVTTYNEQFF,TGCAGCGGATCCGGGGGGGTTACAACCTACAATGAGCAGTTCTTC,TRBJ2-1,TRBD2,-,TRBV29-1
CSVRWGATEAFF,TGCAGCGTTAGGTGGGGGGCTACTGAAGCTTTCTTT,TRBJ1-1,-,-,TRBV29-1